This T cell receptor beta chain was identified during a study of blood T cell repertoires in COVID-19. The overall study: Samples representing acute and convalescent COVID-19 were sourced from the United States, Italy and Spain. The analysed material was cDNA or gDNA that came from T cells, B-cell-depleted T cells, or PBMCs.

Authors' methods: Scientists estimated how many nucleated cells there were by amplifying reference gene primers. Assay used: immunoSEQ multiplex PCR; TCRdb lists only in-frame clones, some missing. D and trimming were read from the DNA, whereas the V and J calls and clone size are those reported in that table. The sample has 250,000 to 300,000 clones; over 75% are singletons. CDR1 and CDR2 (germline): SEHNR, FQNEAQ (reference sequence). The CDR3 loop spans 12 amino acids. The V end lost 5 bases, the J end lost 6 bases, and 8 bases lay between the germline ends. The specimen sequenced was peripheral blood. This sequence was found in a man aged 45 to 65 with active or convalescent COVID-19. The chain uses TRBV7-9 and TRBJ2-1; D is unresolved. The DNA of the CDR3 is TGTGCCAGCAGCCTTAACTTCAATGAGCAGTTCTTC. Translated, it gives CASSLNFNEQFF.